This T cell receptor beta chain was captured in a study of T cells in Graves' hyperthyroidism and ophthalmopathy. What was amplified from RNA transcripts were TCR beta CDR3 regions. A set of HTBI primers served as the primers for a first-round RT-PCR of the TCR CDR3. TCRdb ran MiXCR on the multiplex PCR reads and lists one entry per CDR3 protein. The table lists under 700,000 distinct CDR3 sequences, around 15% of them singletons. The J segment lost 4 bases and the V segment lost 3 bases, leaving 4 bases of the junction unmatched. Germline-derived CDR1 and CDR2 are SGHRS and YFSETQ. There are 14 residues in the CDR3. A 10 ml volume of fresh peripheral blood provided the PBMCs. At least ten counts were recorded for this clonotype.

The rearrangement joins TRBV5-1 to TRBJ2-7; 10 positions match TRBD1. Sequenced input: blood. This TCR was sampled from a woman in her late teens or twenties with Graves' hyperthyroidism. The CDR3 DNA reads TGCGCCAGCAGCTACCGACAGGGGGCTTACGAGCAGTACTTC. Translating gives CASSYRQGAYEQYF.